This T cell receptor beta chain was recorded in a study of T cell responses to AZD1222 COVID-19 vaccine. Sequencing was performed with immunoSEQ multiplex PCR; in TCRdb, only in-frame clones are kept and a portion is missing. The sample lists roughly 110,000 clones, 90% occurring once. Study-level findings and limits: In a largely white British group with more females than males, clonal diversity was possibly underestimated. Spike-specific TCR breadth and depth went up after people got two AZD1222 doses. Baseline seropositives among AZD1222 recipients totaled only five to seven.

As to this clone: Its antigen is still unknown.

CDR3 length: 16 residues. Between the trimmed V and J ends, which lost 3 bases and 1 base, there was a span of 13 bases. The germline CDR1 and CDR2 sequences are SGHKS and YYEKEE (reference sequence). The chain combines TRBV5-5 with TRBJ2-2; D may be TRBD2 (6 bases). This specimen consisted of peripheral blood, obtained on day 0 of AZD1222 vaccination. The receptor was isolated from an adult in good health. CDR3 in DNA: TGTGCCAGCAGCTCCAGGCGGGACTTGAACACCGGGGAGCTGTTTTTT. Protein sequence: CASSSRRDLNTGELFF.